A single sample is the source of the 24 T cell receptor beta chains below, sequenced in a study of OX40 agonist ivuxolimab in advanced cancers. Some clones are missing from TCRdb's copy, which holds only in-frame ones; the method was immunoSEQ multiplex PCR. The table includes tens of thousands of clones, 70% to 90% detected once. Sequenced material: CD4+ or CD8+ T cells sorted from blood, taken in a trial of the OX40 agonist ivuxolimab. The receptors were gathered from an adult with an advanced solid tumor such as melanoma, head and neck, liver or kidney cancer.

V usage is TRBV23-1 and J usage is TRBJ2-5; D ambiguous. TRBV23-1 qualifies as an ORF whose function is uncertain. Trimming left V 4 bases short and J 1 base short, with 10 bases between. The length of the CDR3 is 14 residues. For the CDR3, the DNA is TGCGCCAGCAGTCTCAACTGTTTCCAAGAGACCCAGTACTTC. The encoded protein is CASSLNCFQETQYF.

This rearrangement joins TRBV28 to TRBJ1-2; 7 bases line up with TRBD1. J gave up 6 bases and V 5 bases, and 15 bases lay outside the gene matches. This CDR3 contains 16 residues. Germline CDR1 reads MDHEN; CDR2 reads SYDVKM. CDR3 sequence: CASSPMTGPSLNGYTF. Here the CDR3 DNA reads TGTGCCAGCAGTCCGATGACAGGGCCCAGCCTCAATGGCTACACCTTC.

The J gene is TRBJ2-7, the V gene TRBV27; D call uncertain. The germline gives CDR1 MNHEY, CDR2 SMNVEV (reference sequence). The CDR3 sequence is 14 residues long. Trimming pared 7 bases from V and 0 bases from J, leaving 13 bases between. CDR3 coding DNA: TGTGCCAGCAAACCAAGGGTCGGCTCCTACGAGCAGTACTTC. It codes for CASKPRVGSYEQYF.

This chain uses TRBV6-5 with TRBJ1-2; a weak D match, TRBD1 (6 bases). Between the trimmed V and J ends, which lost 8 bases and 2 bases, there was a span of 15 bases. Germline lookup yields CDR1 MNHEY and CDR2 SVGAGI. This CDR3 spans 14 amino acids. CDR3 sequence (DNA): TGTGCCAGCGCACCAGGACAGTCAAACTATGGCTACACCTTC. It encodes CASAPGQSNYGYTF.

A note on this clone: This same CDR3 is encoded by further DNA sequences in the sample. This chain links TRBV21-1 with TRBJ2-7; TRBD1, as called in the table, went unchecked against the DNA. TRBV21-1 corresponds to a pseudogene. The CDR3 extends over 15 amino acids. DNA of the CDR3: TGTGCTAGCAGCACCACAGGGTTCCAATGGCACGAGCAGTACTTC. Translated: CASSTTGFQWHEQYF.

The chain links TRBV18 to TRBJ2-5; D unclear. V was trimmed by 1 base and J by 2 bases, leaving 5 bases between them. CDR3 length: 13 amino acids. Looked up from germline, CDR1 is KGHSH and CDR2 is LQKENI. The CDR3 nucleotides are TGTGCCAGCTCACCACAGCAGCAAGAGACCCAGTACTTC. This gives the protein CASSPQQQETQYF.

This clone was observed once. For the CDR3, the DNA is TGTGCCAGCTCGGCCGGGGCACAGAACACTGAAGCTTTCTTT. This encodes CASSAGAQNTEAFF. The V and J genes are TRBV18 and TRBJ1-1, with D maybe TRBD1 (5 bases). V lost 6 bases, J lost 1 base, and 12 bases lay in between. This CDR3 region has 14 residues. Germline V lookup: CDR1 KGHSH, CDR2 LQKENI.

The chain has TRBV6-5 and TRBJ2-1, with TRBD1 as a possible D gene (6 bases). Germline V gene sequence: CDR1 MNHEY, CDR2 SVGAGI. The CDR3 loop spans 15 amino acids. V dropped 3 bases and J dropped 7 bases, with 16 bases sitting between them. CDR3 in amino acids: CASSYINRAWNEQFF. CDR3 DNA sequence: TGTGCCAGCAGTTATATAAACAGGGCATGGAATGAGCAGTTCTTC.

The V and J genes are TRBV4-2 and TRBJ2-5; D ambiguous. V shed 5 bases and J shed 2 bases, with 9 bases lying between them. Germline CDR1 LGHNA, CDR2 YNFKEQ. The CDR3 totals 13 residues. The CDR3 DNA follows: TGTGCCAGCAGCTTTACAGCTCAAGAGACCCAGTACTTC. Protein sequence: CASSFTAQETQYF.

The chain links TRBV2 to TRBJ2-7, with D uncertain. Trimming stripped 7 bases from V and 3 bases from J, with 7 bases between. Germline CDR1 SNHLY, CDR2 FYNNEI. The CDR3 runs to 11 residues. CDR3 region: CASNAVYEQYF. CDR3 DNA sequence: TGTGCCAGCAATGCAGTCTACGAGCAGTACTTC.

This clone has only one observation. The chain is built from TRBV5-1 and TRBJ1-1; 8 positions match TRBD1. J gave up 5 bases and V 0 bases, and 3 bases lay outside the gene matches. Per the germline V gene, CDR1 is SGHRS and CDR2 is YFSETQ. This CDR3 comprises 14 residues. CDR3 sequence reads: CASSLATGETEAFF. CDR3 nucleotides: TGCGCCAGCAGCTTGGCGACAGGGGAGACTGAAGCTTTCTTT.

The rearrangement uses TRBV9 and TRBJ2-3; a possible D gene is TRBD2 (6 bases). V lost 0 bases, J lost 4 bases, and 6 bases lay in between. There are 13 residues in the CDR3. From germline, CDR1 is SGDLS and CDR2 YYNGEE. The DNA for the CDR3 is TGTGCCAGCAGCGTAGCGGGAGCAGATACGCAGTATTTT. Encoded protein: CASSVAGADTQYF.

This clone was seen once. The V and J genes are TRBV6-6 and TRBJ2-5; 7 positions match TRBD2. With V trimmed by 7 bases and J by 5 bases, 7 bases remained unmatched. The CDR3 totals 13 residues. CDR1 and CDR2 from the germline V gene are MNHNY and SVGAGI (reference sequence). The CDR3 is CASNKAGLETQYF. The DNA of the CDR3 is TGTGCCAGCAATAAAGCGGGACTGGAGACCCAGTACTTC.

This chain uses TRBV5-1 with TRBJ2-2; TRBD1 aligns across 8 bases. This CDR3 comprises 14 residues. Germline-derived CDR1 and CDR2 are SGHRS and YFSETQ. Losses at the gene ends were 5 bases for V and 6 bases for J; bases not matched to a gene: 6. The CDR3, as DNA: TGCGCCAGCAGGACAGGGGAACGCGCCGGGGAGCTGTTTTTT. Translating gives CASRTGERAGELFF.

The chain links TRBV6-4 to TRBJ1-1, with D unclear. Germline V gene sequence: CDR1 MRHNA, CDR2 SNTAGT. CDR3 size: 13 residues. V was trimmed by 9 bases and J by 5 bases, leaving 16 bases between them. The CDR3: CASAEGIGTEAFF. The DNA for the CDR3 is TGTGCCAGTGCAGAGGGCATCGGGACTGAAGCTTTCTTT.

The chain employs TRBV19 and TRBJ1-2; a possible D gene is TRBD1 (5 bases). This CDR3 is built from 14 residues. Germline CDR1 is LNHDA and CDR2 is SQIVND (reference sequence). V was trimmed by 6 bases and J by 4 bases, leaving 15 bases between them. The CDR3 coding sequence is TGTGCCAGTAGAGCAGGGAAAGATCTCTATGGCTACACCTTC. Amino acids: CASRAGKDLYGYTF.

The chain uses TRBV29-1 and TRBJ1-1; D gene uncertain. This CDR3 has 14 residues. Trimming shortened V by 7 bases and J by 1 base, and 16 bases separated the two germline ends. CDR1 and CDR2 from the germline V gene are SQVTM and ANQGSEA. In DNA form, the CDR3 reads TGCAGCGCCAAACTGACCCAGTGGAACACTGAAGCTTTCTTT. Its protein is CSAKLTQWNTEAFF. Full variable domain (rest looked up from reference TRBV29-1 and TRBJ1-1): SAVISQKPSRDICQRGTSLTIQCQVDSQVTMMFWYRQQPGQSLTLIATANQGSEATYESGFVIDKFPISRPNLTFSTLTVSNMSPEDSSIYLCSAKLTQWNTEAFFGQGTRLTVV.

The V and J genes are TRBV7-9 and TRBJ2-1, with D perhaps assigned TRBD1 or TRBD2 (5 bases each). This CDR3 spans 12 amino acids. Germline CDR1 and CDR2: SEHNR and FQNEAQ (reference sequence). V shed 3 bases and J shed 11 bases, with 11 bases lying between them. CDR3 region: CASSFRDRQQFF. The DNA for the CDR3 is TGTGCCAGCAGCTTCCGGGACCGTCAGCAGTTCTTC.

The genes are TRBV19 and TRBJ2-6, with D perhaps TRBD1 or TRBD2 (6 bases each). V shed 5 bases and J shed 2 bases, with 10 bases lying between them. CDR1 is LNHDA and CDR2 is SQIVND in the germline V gene (reference sequence). This CDR3 spans 15 amino acids. CDR3 residues: CASSLGGTGANVLTF. As DNA, the CDR3 is TGTGCCAGTAGTTTAGGGGGGACTGGGGCCAACGTCCTGACTTTC.

The chain joins TRBV6-5 to TRBJ2-7; 8 bases agree with TRBD1. Per the germline V gene, CDR1 is MNHEY and CDR2 is SVGAGI. V shed 2 bases, J shed 6 bases, and the junction held 9 bases outside the gene matches. The CDR3 loop spans 15 amino acids. The chain's CDR3 is CASSYAGGGFREQYF. CDR3 in DNA: TGTGCCAGCAGTTACGCAGGGGGCGGATTTCGCGAGCAGTACTTC.

This rearrangement joins TRBV28 to TRBJ1-1, with 11 bases fitting TRBD1. Looked up from germline, CDR1 is MDHEN and CDR2 is SYDVKM. The CDR3 spans 17 residues. V lost 6 bases and J lost 1; bases outside the gene matches: 10. The CDR3 loop is CASRLGQGVGANTEAFF. The CDR3 nucleotides read TGTGCCAGCAGGCTGGGACAGGGGGTTGGTGCGAACACTGAAGCTTTCTTT.

This clone was recorded once. The rearrangement uses TRBV10-1 and TRBJ1-2; tentatively, D is TRBD1 (6 bases). Germline loops: CDR1 WNHNN, CDR2 SYGVQD (reference sequence). The CDR3 totals 14 residues. The V end was cut by 0 bases, the J end by 6 bases, with 11 bases between. In DNA form, the CDR3 reads TGCGCCAGCAGTGAGTCCAGGACAGAAGATGGCTACACCTTC. It specifies CASSESRTEDGYTF.

This chain uses TRBV5-6 with TRBJ2-4; D perhaps matches TRBD2 (6 bases). The germline gives CDR1 SGHDT, CDR2 YYEEEE. Trimming shortened V by 2 bases and J by 0 bases, and 12 bases separated the two germline ends. This CDR3 comprises 16 residues. The chain's CDR3 is CASSFGPGGAKNIQYF. CDR3 nucleotides: TGTGCCAGCAGCTTTGGGCCCGGGGGAGCCAAAAACATTCAGTACTTC. The full variable domain, rest sourced from reference TRBV5-6 and TRBJ2-4, is DAGVTQSPTHLIKTRGQQVTLRCSPKSGHDTVSWYQQALGQGPQFIFQYYEEEERQRGNFPDRFSGHQFPNYSSELNVNALLLGDSALYLCASSFGPGGAKNIQYFGAGTRLSVL.

V gene TRBV28 combines with J gene TRBJ1-4; D possibly corresponds to TRBD1 (6 bases). V gave up 3 bases and J gave up 3 bases, with 11 bases separating them. The CDR3 extends over 15 amino acids. Germline assignment: CDR1 MDHEN and CDR2 SYDVKM. CDR3 region: CASSLRGSSNEKLFF. The CDR3 coding sequence is TGTGCCAGCAGTTTGAGGGGGTCATCTAATGAAAAACTGTTTTTT.